Below, one TCR beta chain is given with its context. Methods used by the authors: Estimates of nucleated cell counts were drawn from the amplification of reference gene primers. Here immunoSEQ multiplex PCR was the method, and the copy in TCRdb shows in-frame clones only, minus some. V and J calls and clone size are those listed in that table; D and trimming were worked out from the DNA. The sample holds 150,000 to 200,000 clones, around 85% seen once. The source of the sample is a study of blood T cell repertoires in COVID-19. At the level of the study: T cells, B-cell-depleted T cells, or PBMCs supplied cDNA or gDNA.

The CDR3 covers 11 residues. In germline, CDR1 is SQVTM, CDR2 ANQGSEA. The participants were between about 18 and 90 years old and came from about two dozen US areas. Participants reported their clinical history, and cohort assignment relied on those reports. The TCR sequence derives from a man aged 35-49 years who had recovered from COVID-19. This chain uses TRBV29-1 with TRBJ1-1; possibly TRBD1 for D (5 bases). Sequencing input: PBMCs or T cells enriched from blood (not recorded which). Written as DNA, the CDR3 is TGCAGTCTAGGGGCACAGTGCTCAGCTTTCTTT. Its protein product is CSLGAQCSAFF.